This T cell receptor (beta chain) was captured in a study of blood T cell repertoires in COVID-19. Study details: Collection of acute and convalescent COVID-19 samples took place in the United States, Italy and Spain.

Profiled with immunoSEQ multiplex PCR; TCRdb holds only in-frame clones, not every one. Of 330,000 or so clones listed, over 75% are singletons. Two negative PCRs, clearance, or symptom resolution had been documented for recovered Cohort 3 donors. Specimen: PBMCs or T cells enriched from blood (not recorded which). The sequence came from a man aged 25-45 years who had recovered from COVID-19.

The CDR3: CASSPPGQGAYEQYF. In DNA form, the CDR3 reads TGTGCCAGCAGCCCGCCGGGACAGGGGGCCTACGAGCAGTACTTC. The chain uses TRBV3-1 (or the pseudogene TRBV3-2) and TRBJ2-7; 11 bases agree with TRBD1. Per germline, CDR1 LGHDT and CDR2 YNNKEL (reference sequence). The CDR3 contains 15 residues. J was trimmed by 2 bases and V by 4 bases; bases with no gene match: 4.